This TCR beta chain derives from a study of prognosis after radiotherapy for stage I lung cancer. Study-wide context: SBRT radiotherapy comprised 3 to 5 fractions at a biologically effective dose of at least 100 Gy. Distant metastases developed in a handful of patients after radiotherapy (median roughly seven months); over 14 showed no significant progression.

There were no patients with prior chemotherapy, radiotherapy or other malignancies, and all were node-negative on CT and PET/CT. At each of two time points, six milliliters of venous blood were taken. Amplicons of TCR beta CDR3 were generated from genomic DNA by two-round multiplex PCR. Every TRBV and TRBJ gene had its own specific primer in first-round PCR. A single record per CDR3 protein comes from TCRdb applying MiXCR to the multiplex PCR reads. This sample has about 22,000 distinct CDR3 sequences; around 40% occur once, and the top ten carry roughly 33%. This clonotype was counted ten times or more. This sequence was found in a donor aged 50 or older with non-small cell lung cancer. The specimen comprised PBMCs, sampled before or after stereotactic body radiation therapy (not recorded which).

CDR3 bases: TGTGCCAGCAGTTACTCGACGCCAGTGACTACGATCAATGAGCAGTTCTTC. It encodes CASSYSTPVTTINEQFF. The rearrangement uses TRBV6-5 and TRBJ2-1; weak D call: TRBD2 (5 bases). The germline gives CDR1 MNHEY, CDR2 SVGAGI. Trimming removed 0 bases from V and 6 bases from J, with 18 bases in between. The CDR3 loop spans 17 amino acids.